One sample yielded the 10 T cell receptor beta chains listed below, sequenced in a study of cytomegalovirus exposure and HLA in healthy donors. PCR employed 60 Vbeta and 13 Jbeta primers. TCRdb's copy holds only in-frame clones and misses some; the assay was immunoSEQ multiplex PCR. The sample carries around 170,000 clones, over 80% recorded once. The sequenced sample consisted of PBMCs. The receptors originated from a woman aged 18-30 years in good health and CMV-seronegative.

The chain joins TRBV29-1 to TRBJ1-1, with D possibly TRBD1 on 5 matching bases. The germline CDR1 and CDR2 sequences are SQVTM and ANQGSEA. V lost 4 bases, J lost 1 base, and 13 bases lay in between. The CDR3 is made up of 14 amino acids. CDR3 nucleotide sequence: TGCAGCGTTGTGGGCAGGGCGACGAACACTGAAGCTTTCTTT. Residues: CSVVGRATNTEAFF.

CDR3 region: CTSSQDRTGSNQPQHF. The DNA for the CDR3 is TGCACCAGCAGCCAAGATCGGACAGGTAGCAATCAGCCCCAGCATTTT. The rearrangement uses TRBV1 and TRBJ1-5; the table gives TRBD1 as D, unverified against the DNA. TRBV1 is classified as a pseudogene. This CDR3 region has 16 residues.

The chain combines TRBV7-9 with TRBJ1-2; D remains unclear. CDR1 is SEHNR and CDR2 is FQNEAQ in the germline V gene (reference sequence). V was clipped by 7 bases and J by 2 bases, with 14 bases between them. This CDR3 comprises 14 residues. CDR3 coding DNA: TGTGCCAGCATGAGTAGTGGCGGGAACTATGGCTACACCTTC. Amino acid sequence: CASMSSGGNYGYTF. Complete variable domain (other parts from reference TRBV7-9 and TRBJ1-2): DTGVSQNPRHKITKRGQNVTFRCDPISEHNRLYWYRQTLGQGPEFLTYFQNEAQLEKSRLLSDRFSAERPKGSFSTLEIQRTEQGDSAMYLCASMSSGGNYGYTFGSGTRLTVV.

The rearrangement links TRBV11-2 to TRBJ2-2; TRBD2 matches 10 bases. The CDR3 runs 18 residues. J gave up 5 bases and V 2 bases, and 11 bases lay outside the gene matches. Germline-derived CDR1 and CDR2 are SGHAT and FQNNGV. The CDR3 is CASSLIGLAGGPTGELFF. The CDR3 DNA sequence: TGTGCCAGCAGCTTAATTGGATTAGCGGGGGGACCTACCGGGGAGCTGTTTTTT.

The chain carries TRBV28 and TRBJ2-2; no reliable D call. Deletions cut 3 bases from V and 0 bases from J, with 26 bases between. Germline-derived CDR1 and CDR2 are MDHEN and SYDVKM. This CDR3 contains 21 residues. CDR3 in amino acids: CASSFYGGFSLSPANTGELFF. CDR3 nucleotides: TGTGCCAGCAGTTTCTATGGCGGCTTTTCCTTATCGCCAGCGAACACCGGGGAGCTGTTTTTT.

The chain joins TRBV21-1 to TRBJ1-2; TRBD1, as called in the table, went unchecked against the DNA. TRBV21-1 is shown as a pseudogene. The CDR3 loop spans 18 amino acids. DNA of the CDR3: TGTGCCAGCAGCAAAAAGTACGGCGACGAGGACAGGGGTATGGGCTACACCTTC. Its protein product is CASSKKYGDEDRGMGYTF.

The chain uses TRBV11-3 and TRBJ1-4, with TRBD1 identical over 9 bases. J gave up 8 bases and V 5 bases, and 3 bases lay outside the gene matches. The germline V gene encodes CDR1 SGHNT and CDR2 YENEEA. The CDR3 spans 13 residues. The CDR3 protein is CASSGTGREKLFF. The CDR3 DNA reads as TGTGCCAGCAGCGGGACAGGGAGGGAAAAACTGTTTTTT.

This chain connects TRBV11-3 to TRBJ2-1; 8 positions agree with TRBD2. The CDR3 covers 14 residues. With 4 bases clipped from V and 6 bases from J, the junction kept 5 bases outside the gene matches. The germline CDR1 and CDR2 sequences are SGHNT and YENEEA. CDR3 DNA sequence: TGTGCCAGCAGCTCGACGGGGGGGGTCAATGAGCAGTTCTTC. Translated: CASSSTGGVNEQFF.

The chain links TRBV18 to TRBJ1-5, with D maybe TRBD1 (5 bases). CDR3 length: 16 residues. Trimming took 0 bases from V and 3 from J, leaving 12 bases between them. The germline CDR1 and CDR2 sequences are KGHSH and LQKENI. The CDR3 nucleotides are TGTGCCAGCTCACCACCAATGGGCAGGGTCAATCAGCCCCAGCATTTT. Translation gives CASSPPMGRVNQPQHF. The full variable domain, completed using reference TRBV18 and TRBJ1-5, is NAGVMQNPRHLVRRRGQEARLRCSPMKGHSHVYWYRQLPEEGLKFMVYLQKENIIDESGMPKERFSAEFPKEGPSILRIQQVVRGDSAAYFCASSPPMGRVNQPQHFGDGTRLSIL.

The chain couples TRBV6-4 to TRBJ1-6; TRBD1 agrees at 10 bases. Germline CDR1 is MRHNA and CDR2 is SNTAGT. The V and J ends lost 8 bases and 5 bases, in that order; junction bases with no gene match: 0. The CDR3 is 13 residues long. CDR3 coding DNA: TGTGCCAGCGGACAGGGGGATAATTCACCCCTCCACTTT. Its translation: CASGQGDNSPLHF.